What follows describes a single TCR beta chain. The data were produced by immunoSEQ multiplex PCR, yet TCRdb's version contains in-frame clones alone and is incomplete. Of about 160,000 clones listed, approximately 94% are singletons. These data are taken from a study of control samples from healthy donors and cancer patients. Input material: blood. This TCR was recovered from a woman between 40 and 50 years old in good health.

In DNA form, the CDR3 reads TGTGCCAGCAGCCGAGATCCGGGACTAGCGGACTACAATGAGCAGTTCTTC. This encodes CASSRDPGLADYNEQFF. J is TRBJ2-1 and V is TRBV7-8; 11 positions match TRBD2. V dropped 5 bases and J dropped 3; count of bases not matched to a gene: 9. Germline V gene sequence: CDR1 SGHVS, CDR2 FQNEAQ. The CDR3 sequence is 17 residues long.